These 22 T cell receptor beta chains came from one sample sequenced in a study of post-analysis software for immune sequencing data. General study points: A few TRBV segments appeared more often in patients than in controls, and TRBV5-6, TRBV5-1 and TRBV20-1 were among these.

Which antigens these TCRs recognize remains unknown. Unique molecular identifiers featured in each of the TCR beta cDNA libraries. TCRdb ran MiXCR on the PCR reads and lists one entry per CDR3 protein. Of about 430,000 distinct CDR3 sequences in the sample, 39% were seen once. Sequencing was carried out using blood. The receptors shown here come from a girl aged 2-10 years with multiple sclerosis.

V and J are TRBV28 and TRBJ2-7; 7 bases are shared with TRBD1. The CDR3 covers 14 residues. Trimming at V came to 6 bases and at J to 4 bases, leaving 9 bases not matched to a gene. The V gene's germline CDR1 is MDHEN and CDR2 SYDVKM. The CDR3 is CASRLTGFAYEQYF. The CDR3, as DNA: TGTGCCAGCAGGTTGACAGGGTTTGCTTACGAGCAGTACTTC.

The CDR3 region is CASSPSAGSHYNEQFF. CDR3 sequence (DNA): TGTGCCAGCAGTCCTTCAGCGGGGTCCCACTACAATGAGCAGTTCTTC. The V call is TRBV27, the J call TRBJ2-1; 7 bases fit TRBD2. This CDR3 is 16 amino acids long. Germline loops: CDR1 MNHEY, CDR2 SMNVEV (reference sequence). V was clipped by 5 bases and J by 3 bases; unmatched bases: 10.

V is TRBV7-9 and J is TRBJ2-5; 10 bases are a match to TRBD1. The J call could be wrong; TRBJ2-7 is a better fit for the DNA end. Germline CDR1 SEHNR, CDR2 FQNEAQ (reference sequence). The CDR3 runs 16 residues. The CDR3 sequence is CASSQLPGTGAYEQYF. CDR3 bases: TGTGCCAGCAGCCAGTTGCCCGGGACAGGGGCCTACGAGCAGTACTTC.

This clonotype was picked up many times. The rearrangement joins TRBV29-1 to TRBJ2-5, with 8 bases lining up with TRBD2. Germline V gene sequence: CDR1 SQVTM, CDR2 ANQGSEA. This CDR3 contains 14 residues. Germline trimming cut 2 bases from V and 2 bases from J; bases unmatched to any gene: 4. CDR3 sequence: CSVERGGLQETQYF. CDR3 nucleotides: TGCAGCGTTGAACGCGGGGGGCTTCAAGAGACCCAGTACTTC.

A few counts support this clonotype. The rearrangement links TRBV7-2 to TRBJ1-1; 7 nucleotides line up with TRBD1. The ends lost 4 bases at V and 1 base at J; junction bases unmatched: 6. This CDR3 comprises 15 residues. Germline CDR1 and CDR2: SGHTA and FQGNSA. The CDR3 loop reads CASSSPTGWNTEAFF. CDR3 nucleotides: TGTGCCAGCAGCTCGCCGACAGGGTGGAACACTGAAGCTTTCTTT.

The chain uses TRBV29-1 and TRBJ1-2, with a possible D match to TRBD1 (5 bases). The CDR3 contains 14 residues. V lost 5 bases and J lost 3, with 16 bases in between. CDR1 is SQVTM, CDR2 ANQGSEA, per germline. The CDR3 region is CSVLRDSSHYGYTF. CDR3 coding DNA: TGCAGCGTTCTCCGGGACTCCAGTCACTATGGCTACACCTTC.

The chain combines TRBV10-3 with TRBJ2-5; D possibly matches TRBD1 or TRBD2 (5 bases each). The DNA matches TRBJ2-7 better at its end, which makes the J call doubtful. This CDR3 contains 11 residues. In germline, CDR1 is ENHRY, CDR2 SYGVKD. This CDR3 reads CAIRRGDEQYF. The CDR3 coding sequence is TGTGCCATCAGGAGGGGCGACGAGCAGTACTTC.

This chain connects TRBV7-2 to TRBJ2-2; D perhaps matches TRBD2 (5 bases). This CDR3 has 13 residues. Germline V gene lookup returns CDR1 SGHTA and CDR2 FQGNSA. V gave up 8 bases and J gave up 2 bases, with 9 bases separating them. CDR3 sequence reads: CASQRLNTGELFF. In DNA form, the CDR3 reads TGTGCCAGCCAGCGACTAAACACCGGGGAGCTGTTTTTT.

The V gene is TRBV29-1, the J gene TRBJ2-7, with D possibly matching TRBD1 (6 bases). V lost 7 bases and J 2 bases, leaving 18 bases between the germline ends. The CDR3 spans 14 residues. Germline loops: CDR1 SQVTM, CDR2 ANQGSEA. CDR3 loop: CSARPATGPYEQYF. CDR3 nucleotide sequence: TGCAGCGCTCGCCCCGCTACAGGGCCCTACGAGCAGTACTTC.

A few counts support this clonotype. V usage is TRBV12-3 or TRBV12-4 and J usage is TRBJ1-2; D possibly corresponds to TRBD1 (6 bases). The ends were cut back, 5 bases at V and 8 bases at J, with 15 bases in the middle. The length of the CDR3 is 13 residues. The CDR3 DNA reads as TGTGCCAGCAGTCTATGGGGCAGGGGAGGCTACACCTTC. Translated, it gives CASSLWGRGGYTF.

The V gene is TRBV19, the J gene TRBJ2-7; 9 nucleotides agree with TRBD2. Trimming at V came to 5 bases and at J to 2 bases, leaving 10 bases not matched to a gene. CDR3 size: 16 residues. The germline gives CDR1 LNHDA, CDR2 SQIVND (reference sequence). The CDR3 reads CASSDHLSGRTYEQYF. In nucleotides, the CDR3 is TGTGCCAGTAGTGACCACCTTAGCGGGAGAACCTACGAGCAGTACTTC.

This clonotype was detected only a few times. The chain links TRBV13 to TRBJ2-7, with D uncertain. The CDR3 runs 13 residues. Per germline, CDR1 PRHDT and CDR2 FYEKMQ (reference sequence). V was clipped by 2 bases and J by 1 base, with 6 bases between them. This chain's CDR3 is CASSLFSSYEQYF. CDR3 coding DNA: TGTGCCAGCAGCTTATTTTCTTCCTACGAGCAGTACTTC.

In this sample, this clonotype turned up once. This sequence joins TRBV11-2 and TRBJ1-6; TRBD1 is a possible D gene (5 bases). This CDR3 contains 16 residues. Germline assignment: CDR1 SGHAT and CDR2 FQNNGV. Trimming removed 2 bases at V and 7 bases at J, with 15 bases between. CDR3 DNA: TGTGCCAGCAGCTTACCTCGTTGGGGGGTAAATTCACCCCTCCACTTT. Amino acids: CASSLPRWGVNSPLHF.

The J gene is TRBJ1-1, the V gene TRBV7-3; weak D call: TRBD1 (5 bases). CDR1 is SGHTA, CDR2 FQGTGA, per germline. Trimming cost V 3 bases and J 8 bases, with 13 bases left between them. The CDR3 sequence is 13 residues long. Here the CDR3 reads CASSLTESAEAFF. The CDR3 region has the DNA TGTGCCAGCAGCTTGACAGAGTCGGCGGAAGCTTTCTTT.

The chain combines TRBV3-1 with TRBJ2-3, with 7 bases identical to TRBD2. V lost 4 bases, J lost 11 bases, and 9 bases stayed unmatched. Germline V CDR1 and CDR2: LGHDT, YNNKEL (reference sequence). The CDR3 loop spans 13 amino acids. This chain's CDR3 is CASSPLGGSGQYF. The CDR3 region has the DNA TGTGCCAGCAGCCCGCTGGGGGGGTCTGGGCAGTATTTT.

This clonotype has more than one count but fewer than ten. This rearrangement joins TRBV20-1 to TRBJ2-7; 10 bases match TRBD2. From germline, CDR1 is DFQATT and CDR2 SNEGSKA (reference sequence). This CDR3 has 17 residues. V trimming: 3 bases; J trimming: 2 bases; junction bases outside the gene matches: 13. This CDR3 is CSARKGASGRFAYEQYF. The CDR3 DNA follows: TGCAGTGCTAGGAAAGGGGCTAGCGGGAGATTCGCCTACGAGCAGTACTTC.

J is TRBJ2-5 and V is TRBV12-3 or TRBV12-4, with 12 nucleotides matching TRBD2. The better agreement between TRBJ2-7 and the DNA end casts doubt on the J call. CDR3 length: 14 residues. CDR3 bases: TGTGCCAGCAGTATCCTAGCGGGGGGGCACGAGCAGTACTTC. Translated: CASSILAGGHEQYF.

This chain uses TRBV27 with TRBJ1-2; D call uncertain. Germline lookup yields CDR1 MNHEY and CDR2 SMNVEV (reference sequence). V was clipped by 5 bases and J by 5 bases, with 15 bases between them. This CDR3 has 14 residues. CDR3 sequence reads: CASSPYVESYGYTF. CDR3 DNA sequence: TGTGCCAGCAGTCCTTACGTTGAAAGTTATGGCTACACCTTC.

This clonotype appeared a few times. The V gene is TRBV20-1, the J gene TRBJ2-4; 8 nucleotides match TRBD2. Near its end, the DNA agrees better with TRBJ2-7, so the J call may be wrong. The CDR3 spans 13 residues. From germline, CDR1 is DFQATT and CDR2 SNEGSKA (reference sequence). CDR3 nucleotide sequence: TGCAGTGCAAGTACTAGCGGAGGCTACGAGCAGTACTTC. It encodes CSASTSGGYEQYF.

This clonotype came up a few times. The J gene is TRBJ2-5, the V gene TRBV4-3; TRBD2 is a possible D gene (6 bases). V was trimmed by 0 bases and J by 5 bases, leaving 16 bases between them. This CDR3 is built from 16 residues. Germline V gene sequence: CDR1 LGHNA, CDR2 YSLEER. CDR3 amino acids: CASSQDLPGVGETQYF. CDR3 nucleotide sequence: TGCGCCAGCAGCCAAGATCTCCCGGGAGTCGGGGAGACCCAGTACTTC.

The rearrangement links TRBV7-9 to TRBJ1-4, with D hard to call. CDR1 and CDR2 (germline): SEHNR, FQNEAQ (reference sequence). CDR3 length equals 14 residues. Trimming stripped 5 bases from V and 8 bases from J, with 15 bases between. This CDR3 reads CASSRASGEEKLFF. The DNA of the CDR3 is TGTGCCAGCAGCCGGGCCTCAGGCGAAGAAAAACTGTTTTTT.

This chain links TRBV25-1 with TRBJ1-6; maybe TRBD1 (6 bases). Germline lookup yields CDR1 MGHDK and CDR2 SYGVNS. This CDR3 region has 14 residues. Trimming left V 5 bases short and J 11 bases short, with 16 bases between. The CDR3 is CASSLPVRGAPLHF. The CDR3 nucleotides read TGTGCCAGCAGTTTACCGGTTAGGGGGGCACCCCTCCACTTT.